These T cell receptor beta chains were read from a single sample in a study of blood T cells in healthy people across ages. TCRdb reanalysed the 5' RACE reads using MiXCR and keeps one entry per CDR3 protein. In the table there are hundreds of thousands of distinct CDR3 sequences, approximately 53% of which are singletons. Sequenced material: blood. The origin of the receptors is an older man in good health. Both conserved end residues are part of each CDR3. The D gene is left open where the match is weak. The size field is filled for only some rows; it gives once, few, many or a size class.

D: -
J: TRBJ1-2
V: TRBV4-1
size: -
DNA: TGCACCAGCAGCCAAGTTGATCCCACGAAGGTCGGCTACACCTTC
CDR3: CTSSQVDPTKVGYTF

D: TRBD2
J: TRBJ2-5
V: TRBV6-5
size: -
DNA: TGTGCCAGCAGGATAGCGGGAGGGCCAGGGGAGACCCAGTACTTC
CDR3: CASRIAGGPGETQYF

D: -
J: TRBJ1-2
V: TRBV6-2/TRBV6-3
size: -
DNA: TGTGCCAGCAGCGACAGAGGAGTCTATGGCTACACCTTC
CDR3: CASSDRGVYGYTF

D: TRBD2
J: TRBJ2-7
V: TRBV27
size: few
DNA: TGTGCCAGCAGCCACAAGACACCATCCGGGACTAGCGGGAGGGGATCGTGGTACGAGCAGTACTTC
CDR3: CASSHKTPSGTSGRGSWYEQYF

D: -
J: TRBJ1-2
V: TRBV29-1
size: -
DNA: TGCAGCGTTGAAGTTGGTGTGGGCGGCTACACCTTC
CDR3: CSVEVGVGGYTF

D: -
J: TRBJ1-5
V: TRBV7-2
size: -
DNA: TGTGCCAGCAGCCTAACTCGTGAGGGGATCCATCAGCCCCAGCATTTT
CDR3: CASSLTREGIHQPQHF

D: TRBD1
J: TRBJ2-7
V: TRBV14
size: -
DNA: TGTGCCAGCAGCCAACTCGGACAGGGAGACGAGCAGTACTTC
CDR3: CASSQLGQGDEQYF

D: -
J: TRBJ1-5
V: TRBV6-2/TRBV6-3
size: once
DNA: TGTGCCGGCAGTCGACACGACAGAAAGCGCAATCAGCCCCAGCATTTT
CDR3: CAGSRHDRKRNQPQHF

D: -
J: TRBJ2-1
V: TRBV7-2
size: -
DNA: TGTGCCAGCAGCTTCCGGGACATGGTATACAATGAGCAGTTCTTC
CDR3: CASSFRDMVYNEQFF

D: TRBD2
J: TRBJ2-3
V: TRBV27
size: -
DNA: TGTGCCAGCAGTAGCGGGAGGGTCACAGATACGCAGTATTTT
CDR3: CASSSGRVTDTQYF

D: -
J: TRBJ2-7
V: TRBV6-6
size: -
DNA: TGTGCCAGCAGTTACTTTAGACAGGGAGGAAACGAGCAGTACTTC
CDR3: CASSYFRQGGNEQYF

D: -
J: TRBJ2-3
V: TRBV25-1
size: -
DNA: TGTGCCAGCAGTGACTTGGCGGGATCTACAGATACGCAGTATTTT
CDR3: CASSDLAGSTDTQYF

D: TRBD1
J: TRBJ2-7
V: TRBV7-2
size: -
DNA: TGTGCCAGCAGCACCCACAGGGGACCCTACGAGCAGTACTTC
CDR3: CASSTHRGPYEQYF

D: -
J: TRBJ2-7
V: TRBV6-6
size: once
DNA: TGTGCCAGCAGTTACTCGGGGACTCAATTCTCCTACGAGCAGTACTTC
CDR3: CASSYSGTQFSYEQYF

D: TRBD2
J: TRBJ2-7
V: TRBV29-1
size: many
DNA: TGCAGCGTTGAAGCCCTAGCGGGAGCAGGCGAGCAGTACTTC
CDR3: CSVEALAGAGEQYF

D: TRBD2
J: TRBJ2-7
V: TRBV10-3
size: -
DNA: TGTGCCATCAGTGAGTCGCCTCGACTAGCGGGGAGCTACGAGCAGTACTTC
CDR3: CAISESPRLAGSYEQYF

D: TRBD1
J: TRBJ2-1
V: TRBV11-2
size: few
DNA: TGTGCCAGCAGCTCTCCGGGACAGGTCTACAATGAGCAGTTCTTC
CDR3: CASSSPGQVYNEQFF

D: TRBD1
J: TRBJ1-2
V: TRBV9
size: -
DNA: TGTGCCAGCAGCGGGACAGGGGGCTACACCTTC
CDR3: CASSGTGGYTF

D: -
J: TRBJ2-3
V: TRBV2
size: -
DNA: TGTGCCAGGGACTTCACAGATACGCAGTATTTT
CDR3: CARDFTDTQYF

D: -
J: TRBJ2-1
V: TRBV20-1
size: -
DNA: TGCAGTGCTAGAAATCGGCGAGACGACAATGAGCAGTTCTTC
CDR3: CSARNRRDDNEQFF

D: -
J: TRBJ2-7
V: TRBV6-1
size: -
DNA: TGTGCCAGCAGTACAACTCAGGGGTTGTACGAGCAGTACTTC
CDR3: CASSTTQGLYEQYF

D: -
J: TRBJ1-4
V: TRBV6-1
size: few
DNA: TGTGCCAGCCGGATTATTCCTGAAAAACTGTTTTTT
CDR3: CASRIIPEKLFF

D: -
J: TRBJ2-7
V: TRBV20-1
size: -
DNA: TGCAGTGCGGGCTTACCGGGACTTTCTTACGAGCAGTACTTC
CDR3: CSAGLPGLSYEQYF

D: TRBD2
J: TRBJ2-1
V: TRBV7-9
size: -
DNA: TGTGCCAGCAGCTCCACTAGCGGGAAAGGGGATGAGCAGTTCTTC
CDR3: CASSSTSGKGDEQFF

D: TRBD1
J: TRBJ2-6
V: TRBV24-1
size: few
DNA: TGTGCCACCAGTGATTCCTCGACAGGGGTAGACTCTGGGGCCAACGTCCTGACTTTC
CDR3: CATSDSSTGVDSGANVLTF

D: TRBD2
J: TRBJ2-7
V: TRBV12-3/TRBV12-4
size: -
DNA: TGTGCCAGCAGCCCCCGACTAGCGGCTAGCTCCTACGAGCAGTACTTC
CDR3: CASSPRLAASSYEQYF

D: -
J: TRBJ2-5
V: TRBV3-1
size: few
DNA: TGTGCCAGCAGACTAGTAGGGTTGGGGGAGACCCAGTACTTC
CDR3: CASRLVGLGETQYF

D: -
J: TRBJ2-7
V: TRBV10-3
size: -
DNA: TGTGCCATCAAAGGCAGGGGACCAGCCTACGAGCAGTACTTC
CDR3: CAIKGRGPAYEQYF

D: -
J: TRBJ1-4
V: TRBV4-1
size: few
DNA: TGCGCCAGCAGCCAAGGGACACAGGCTAATGAAAAACTGTTTTTT
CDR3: CASSQGTQANEKLFF

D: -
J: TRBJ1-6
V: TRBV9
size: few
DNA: TGTGCCAGCAGCGAGGCACAGGGCGCGAATTCACCCCTCCACTTT
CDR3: CASSEAQGANSPLHF

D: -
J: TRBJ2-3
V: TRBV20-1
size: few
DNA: TGCAGTGCTAGGGGGCGGCAGGGGCGGGATACGCAGTATTTT
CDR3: CSARGRQGRDTQYF

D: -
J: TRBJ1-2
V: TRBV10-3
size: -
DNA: TGTGCCATCAGTGGTCGCCCCATGGAGGGCTACACCTTC
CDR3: CAISGRPMEGYTF

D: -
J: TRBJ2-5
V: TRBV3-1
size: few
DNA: TGTGCCAGCAGCCAACGGGAAGAGACCCAGTACTTC
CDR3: CASSQREETQYF

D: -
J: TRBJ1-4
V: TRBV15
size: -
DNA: TGTGCCACCAGCAGAGGAGGGCAGGAGAGTGAAAAACTGTTTTTT
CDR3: CATSRGGQESEKLFF

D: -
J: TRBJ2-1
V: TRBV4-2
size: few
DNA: TGTGCCAGCAGCCTAGGAGCCCAGGGTCGCAATGAGCAGTTCTTC
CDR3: CASSLGAQGRNEQFF

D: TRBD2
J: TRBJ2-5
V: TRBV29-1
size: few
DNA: TGCAGCGTTGAAACGGGAGGGGGGACCCAGTACTTC
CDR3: CSVETGGGTQYF

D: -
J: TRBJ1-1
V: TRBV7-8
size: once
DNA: TGTGCCAGCAGCTCGGCAGACGAAGCTTTCTTT
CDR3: CASSSADEAFF

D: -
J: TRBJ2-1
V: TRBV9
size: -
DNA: TGTGCCAGCAGGCCGACGAGTCGCAATGAGCAGTTCTTC
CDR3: CASRPTSRNEQFF

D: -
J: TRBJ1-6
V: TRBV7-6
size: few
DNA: TGTGCCAGCAGCCTGAGGGGGAACGATAATTCACCCCTCCACTTT
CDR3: CASSLRGNDNSPLHF

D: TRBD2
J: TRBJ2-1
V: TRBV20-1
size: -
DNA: TGCAGTGCCCCTGGACTAGCGGGAGGATCGGATAATGAGCAGTTCTTC
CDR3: CSAPGLAGGSDNEQFF

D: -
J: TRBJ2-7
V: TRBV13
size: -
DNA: TGTGCCAGCAGCCTTGGGTTACAAGGCTACGAGCAGTACTTC
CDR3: CASSLGLQGYEQYF

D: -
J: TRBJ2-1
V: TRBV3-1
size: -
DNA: TGTGCCAGCAGCCAAATCGCAGGCGATGAGCAGTTCTTC
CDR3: CASSQIAGDEQFF

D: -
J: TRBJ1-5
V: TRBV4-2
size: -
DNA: TGTGCCAGCAGCCACGGTAACAATCAGCCCCAGCATTTT
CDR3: CASSHGNNQPQHF

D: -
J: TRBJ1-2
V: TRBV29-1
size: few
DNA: TGCAGCGTCCGGACTACAGGGACCTATGGCTACACCTTC
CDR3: CSVRTTGTYGYTF

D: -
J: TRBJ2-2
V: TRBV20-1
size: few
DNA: TGCAGTGCTAGAGATGCCCAGTCGATCGGGGAGCTGTTTTTT
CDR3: CSARDAQSIGELFF

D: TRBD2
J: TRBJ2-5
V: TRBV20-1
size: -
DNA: TGCAGTGCTAGAAGGTCCGCAGGGTCATGGGAGGGGCAGTACTTC
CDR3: CSARRSAGSWEGQYF

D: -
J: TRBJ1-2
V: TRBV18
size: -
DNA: TGTGCCAGCTCCCCGGACGCGACATATGGCTACACCTTC
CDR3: CASSPDATYGYTF

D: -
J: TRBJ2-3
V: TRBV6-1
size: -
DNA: TGTGCCAGCAGTGTCGGAGGGGGGCCCTTGCACAGATACGCGTATTTT
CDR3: CASSVGGGPLHRYAYF

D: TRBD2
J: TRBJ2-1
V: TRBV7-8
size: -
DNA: TGTGCCAGCAGCTTAGATGAGGTAGCGGGAGCTCTCAATGAGCAGTTCTTC
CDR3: CASSLDEVAGALNEQFF

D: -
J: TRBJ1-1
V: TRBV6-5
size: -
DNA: TGTGCCAGCAGTTACCTGTCAGGGCGAAGGACTGAAGCTTTCTTT
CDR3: CASSYLSGRRTEAFF

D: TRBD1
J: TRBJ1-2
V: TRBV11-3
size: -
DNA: TGTGCCAGCAGCCCTATACAGGGGGCGGCGGTTGACTATGGCTACACCTTC
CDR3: CASSPIQGAAVDYGYTF

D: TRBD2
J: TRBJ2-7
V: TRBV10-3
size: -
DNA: TGTGCCATCAGTGAGAAACTAGCGGAGATATCCGAGCAGTACTTC
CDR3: CAISEKLAEISEQYF

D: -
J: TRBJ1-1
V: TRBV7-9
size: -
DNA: TGTGCCAGCAGCTTACAGGCGGTAAACACTGAAGCTTTCTTT
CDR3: CASSLQAVNTEAFF

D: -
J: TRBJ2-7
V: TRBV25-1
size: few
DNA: TGTGCCAGCAGTGAATTATCGAGGGGCGAGCAGTACTTC
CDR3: CASSELSRGEQYF

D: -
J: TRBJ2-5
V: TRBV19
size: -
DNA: TGTGCCAGTAGTAGCGGTAGGCGGGACGGCGAGACCCAGTACTTC
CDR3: CASSSGRRDGETQYF

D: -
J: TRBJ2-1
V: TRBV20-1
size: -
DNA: TGCAGTGCTAGAGTGGGCCGCTCCTACAATGAGCAGTTCTTC
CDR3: CSARVGRSYNEQFF